Described below is a single TCR beta chain sequence and its context. This entry is derived from a study of cytomegalovirus exposure and HLA in healthy donors. At the level of the study: Just over 80% of 300 to 450 genotyped donors fell in the Caucasian-associated ancestry cluster.

The PCR used 60 Vbeta and 13 Jbeta primers. Data came from immunoSEQ multiplex PCR; TCRdb stores just in-frame clones and leaves some out. Of approximately 70,000 clones in the sample, 65% to 70% were seen once. The CDR3 consists of 14 residues. Trimming cost V 4 bases and J 7 bases, with 16 bases left between them. The germline V gene has CDR1 MGHRA and CDR2 YSYEKL. This receptor was taken from a male donor in good health and CMV-seropositive. This chain uses TRBV4-1 with TRBJ1-2; D might be TRBD1 (5 bases). Sequenced: PBMCs. The CDR3 bases are TGCGCCAGCAGCCCTGGACACATACAGCCTGGCTACACCTTC. Translation: CASSPGHIQPGYTF.